This entry describes one T cell receptor beta chain. The target antigen is unknown. This sample was included in a study of shared clonotypes between healthy human individuals. The naive CD8 fraction comprised CD45RO-negative cells positively selected for CCR7 and excluded terminally differentiated effector memory CD45RA+ cells. Whole-study results and caveats: Non-shared clonotypes showed lower generation probabilities than clonotypes common to all four donors. Memory subsets had estimated richness that was generally smaller than that of naive subsets. Clonotype sharing across a few donors was observed for around 4.8% of naive CD4 clonotypes. The sampled material consisted only of blood, and tissue repertoires are likely to differ.

Generated by immunoSEQ multiplex PCR, the TCRdb table keeps only in-frame clones and is missing some. The data contain hundreds of thousands of clones, 92% of them singletons. The sequencing input was naive CD8+ T cells sorted from blood. This clonotype was sampled from a man aged 25-40 years in good health.

The CDR3 coding sequence is TGTGCCAGCAGCTTGAAGGCGGGAGGGACCCAGTACTTC. Translation gives CASSLKAGGTQYF. The V call is TRBV5-6, the J call TRBJ2-5; 8 nucleotides match TRBD2. The CDR3 spans 13 residues. Germline loops: CDR1 SGHDT, CDR2 YYEEEE. With V trimmed by 1 base and J by 7 bases, 3 bases remained unmatched.